Detailed here is one T cell receptor beta chain. Antigen specificity is unknown. The germline V gene encodes CDR1 DFQATT and CDR2 SNEGSKA (reference sequence). The CDR3 has 14 amino acids. Deletions cut 0 bases from V and 4 bases from J, with 12 bases between. This entry is derived from a study of CD8 T cells in ankylosing spondylitis. Whole-study findings and limits: Seemingly distinctive of ankylosing spondylitis blood was a TCR beta motif formed by eight highly homologous variants. Certain motif variants had earlier appeared in reactive arthritis synovial fluid and blood. From matched ankylosing spondylitis synovial fluid, disease-linked clones were reportedly recovered at significantly enriched levels. Those disease-linked clones were CD8+; they were also relatively rare in peripheral blood.

The authors made TCR beta libraries by quantitative 5'-RACE with molecular barcodes. MiXCR, applied by TCRdb to the 5' RACE reads, yields one record per CDR3 protein. The sample lists roughly 700,000 distinct CDR3 sequences; around 17% were seen once. Sequenced: blood, either unsorted or a sorted T cell fraction (not recorded which). The TCR originated in a male donor with ankylosing spondylitis. The J gene is TRBJ1-1, the V gene TRBV20-1, with a weak D call TRBD1 (5 bases). CDR3 coding DNA: TGCAGTGCTAGAGATCGGGACGTTGGCACTGAAGCTTTCTTT. Translated, it gives CSARDRDVGTEAFF.